Described below is a single T cell receptor beta chain sequence and its context. Its specificity is unknown. This CDR3 region has 16 residues. Trimming took 5 bases from V and 6 from J, leaving 19 bases between them. Germline V gene sequence: CDR1 SGHTA, CDR2 FQGTGA. The entry originates in a study of T cell responses to AZD1222 COVID-19 vaccine. As for the study in general: Second-dose recipients at about 4 or about 12 weeks were treated as one pooled group. The study's findings and limits: Increases in Spike-specific TCR breadth and depth were seen after two AZD1222 doses. Repertoires were sampled only after the peak T cell response.

Profiling relied on immunoSEQ multiplex PCR, and the TCRdb table lists in-frame clones only, not all of them. The repertoire holds around 180,000 clones, with about 94% as singletons. The sequence came from an adult in good health. The chain employs TRBV7-3 and TRBJ2-2; D remains unclear. The material was peripheral blood, obtained on day 0 of AZD1222 vaccination. The DNA for the CDR3 is TGTGCCAGCAGCCTCCACGCACAGAGGTTTTCCGGGGAGCTGTTTTTT. It specifies CASSLHAQRFSGELFF. Filled out from reference TRBV7-3 and TRBJ2-2, the complete variable domain reads GAGVSQTPSNKVTEKGKYVELRCDPISGHTALYWYRQSLGQGPEFLIYFQGTGAADDSGLPNDRFFAVRPEGSVSTLKIQRTERGDSAVYLCASSLHAQRFSGELFFGEGSRLTVL.